Listed below are T cell receptor beta chains from one sample, sequenced in a study of T cell responses to AZD1222 COVID-19 vaccine. Profiling relied on immunoSEQ multiplex PCR, and the TCRdb table lists in-frame clones only, not all of them. The table has about 150,000 clones, 80% to 95% seen once; the top ten hold less than 2.5%. The material sequenced was peripheral blood, taken on day 0 of AZD1222 vaccination. The receptors stem from an adult in good health. CDR3s include the opening cysteine and the closing phenylalanine or tryptophan. Each record gives: J gene, CDR3 length, clone size, D gene, V gene, CDR3 DNA, CDR3 protein. D genes are given only for firm matches. Rows give clone size only sometimes, using once, few, many, or a class for an expanded clone.

J: TRBJ2-3; length: 19; size: once; D: TRBD2; V: TRBV10-3; DNA: TGTGCCATCAGTGAGTCGAGACTAGCGGGGGGTCCTAGCACAGATACGCAGTATTTT; CDR3: CAISESRLAGGPSTDTQYF
J: TRBJ2-5; length: 15; size: .; D: TRBD1; V: TRBV19; DNA: TGTGCCAGTAGCCTACAGGGGACCTCCCAAGAGACCCAGTACTTC; CDR3: CASSLQGTSQETQYF
J: TRBJ2-3; length: 18; size: .; D: TRBD2; V: TRBV7-3; DNA: TGTGCCAGCAGCTTAACGGGCGTAGCGGGGGGTATACCAGATACGCAGTATTTT; CDR3: CASSLTGVAGGIPDTQYF
J: TRBJ1-1; length: 15; size: .; D: .; V: TRBV7-2; DNA: TGTGCCAGCAGCAAAGTCGGGGGGGCGAACACTGAAGCTTTCTTT; CDR3: CASSKVGGANTEAFF
J: TRBJ1-4; length: 14; size: once; D: .; V: TRBV9; DNA: TGTGCCAGCGGTAGGGACGCAACTAATGAAAAACTGTTTTTT; CDR3: CASGRDATNEKLFF
J: TRBJ1-6; length: 15; size: .; D: TRBD1; V: TRBV5-4; DNA: TGTGCCAGCAGCCGGGGACAGCTTATTAATTCACCCCTCCACTTT; CDR3: CASSRGQLINSPLHF
J: TRBJ1-3; length: 16; size: .; D: .; V: TRBV2; DNA: TGTGCCAGCAGCCAACCAGGGCCGGGGGCTGGAAACACCATATATTTT; CDR3: CASSQPGPGAGNTIYF
J: TRBJ1-4; length: 12; size: .; D: .; V: TRBV6-1; DNA: TGTGCCAGCAGTGAAAGACGTGAAAAACTGTTTTTT; CDR3: CASSERREKLFF
J: TRBJ1-4; length: 14; size: .; D: .; V: TRBV5-1; DNA: TGCGCCAGCAGCGGCGGGTCGGGGCGGGAAAAACTGTTTTTT; CDR3: CASSGGSGREKLFF
J: TRBJ2-5; length: 13; size: .; D: .; V: TRBV29-1; DNA: TGCAGCGTTGAAACCAGGGTGGAAAAGACCCAGTACTTC; CDR3: CSVETRVEKTQYF
J: TRBJ1-5; length: 16; size: few; D: .; V: TRBV18; DNA: TGTGCCAGCTCACCGCCGGGACAAAGTAGCAATCAGCCCCAGCATTTT; CDR3: CASSPPGQSSNQPQHF
J: TRBJ1-1; length: 12; size: .; D: .; V: TRBV14; DNA: TGTGCCAGCAGCCGGCAGGCGAATGAAGCTTTCTTT; CDR3: CASSRQANEAFF
J: TRBJ1-5; length: 13; size: few; D: .; V: TRBV14; DNA: TGTGCCAGCAGCCAGTCGACGGAGCAGCCCCAGCATTTT; CDR3: CASSQSTEQPQHF
J: TRBJ2-3; length: 12; size: .; D: .; V: TRBV5-4; DNA: TGTGCCAGCAGCTTAGGTTCTGATACGCAGTATTTT; CDR3: CASSLGSDTQYF
J: TRBJ2-5; length: 14; size: .; D: .; V: TRBV7-2; DNA: TGTGCCAGCAGCCAAAGAAAGGGCTGGGAGACCCAGTACTTC; CDR3: CASSQRKGWETQYF
J: TRBJ1-5; length: 14; size: .; D: TRBD1; V: TRBV18; DNA: TGTGCCAGCTCACCTGGACAGGGAGAACAGCCCCAGCATTTT; CDR3: CASSPGQGEQPQHF
J: TRBJ2-3; length: 14; size: .; D: .; V: TRBV5-4; DNA: TGTGCCAGCAGCTTGGGGGTCAGTCCCGATACGCAGTATTTT; CDR3: CASSLGVSPDTQYF
J: TRBJ1-4; length: 11; size: once; D: TRBD1; V: TRBV19; DNA: TGTGCGGCCGGACAGGGAGTAAAACTGTTTTTT; CDR3: CAAGQGVKLFF
J: TRBJ1-6; length: 16; size: .; D: .; V: TRBV19; DNA: TGTGCCAGTAGTACCTTTTATACAGGCACTAATTCACCCCTCCACTTT; CDR3: CASSTFYTGTNSPLHF
J: TRBJ1-2; length: 15; size: .; D: TRBD1; V: TRBV7-2; DNA: TGTGCCAGCAGCTTAGGGGGGACAGTAAACTATGGCTACACCTTC; CDR3: CASSLGGTVNYGYTF
J: TRBJ2-3; length: 17; size: .; D: TRBD2; V: TRBV11-2; DNA: TGTGCCAGCAGCTTATTTCGGGCTAGCGGGGTCCGGGATACGCAGTATTTT; CDR3: CASSLFRASGVRDTQYF
J: TRBJ1-1; length: 14; size: .; D: TRBD1; V: TRBV5-1; DNA: TGCGCCAGCAGCAGGGACAGGGAGGACACTGAAGCTTTCTTT; CDR3: CASSRDREDTEAFF
J: TRBJ2-1; length: 14; size: .; D: TRBD2; V: TRBV27; DNA: TGTGCCAGCAGACTAGCGGCAAGACACAATGAGCAGTTCTTC; CDR3: CASRLAARHNEQFF
J: TRBJ1-6; length: 11; size: .; D: .; V: TRBV2; DNA: TGTGCCATGGGACCCTCAGTCCCCCTCCACTTT; CDR3: CAMGPSVPLHF
J: TRBJ2-2; length: 16; size: .; D: TRBD1; V: TRBV11-2; DNA: TGTGCCAGCAGTGGCGGGACAGGGTGGAACACCGGGGAGCTGTTTTTT; CDR3: CASSGGTGWNTGELFF
J: TRBJ1-1; length: 13; size: .; D: .; V: TRBV24-1; DNA: TGTGCCACCAGTGATTCCGGGAACACTGAAGCTTTCTTT; CDR3: CATSDSGNTEAFF
J: TRBJ2-1; length: 14; size: .; D: .; V: TRBV2; DNA: TGTGCCAGCACCCCAGGGCGAACTAACAATGAGCAGTTCTTC; CDR3: CASTPGRTNNEQFF
J: TRBJ1-5; length: 15; size: .; D: .; V: TRBV5-4; DNA: TGTGCCAGCAGCTTGTTACTGTATAGCAATCAGCCCCAGCATTTT; CDR3: CASSLLLYSNQPQHF
J: TRBJ1-5; length: 15; size: .; D: .; V: TRBV10-3; DNA: TGTGCCATCTCGGAGTCCCAGGGAAACAATCAGCCCCAGCATTTT; CDR3: CAISESQGNNQPQHF
J: TRBJ1-5; length: 19; size: .; D: TRBD1; V: TRBV19; DNA: TGTGCCAGTAGTCCCCCCGGGACAGGGTTTCGTTATAGCAATCAGCCCCAGCATTTT; CDR3: CASSPPGTGFRYSNQPQHF
J: TRBJ1-5; length: 12; size: .; D: .; V: TRBV2; DNA: TGTGCCTCCATGGGGGTAAATCAGCCCCAGCATTTT; CDR3: CASMGVNQPQHF